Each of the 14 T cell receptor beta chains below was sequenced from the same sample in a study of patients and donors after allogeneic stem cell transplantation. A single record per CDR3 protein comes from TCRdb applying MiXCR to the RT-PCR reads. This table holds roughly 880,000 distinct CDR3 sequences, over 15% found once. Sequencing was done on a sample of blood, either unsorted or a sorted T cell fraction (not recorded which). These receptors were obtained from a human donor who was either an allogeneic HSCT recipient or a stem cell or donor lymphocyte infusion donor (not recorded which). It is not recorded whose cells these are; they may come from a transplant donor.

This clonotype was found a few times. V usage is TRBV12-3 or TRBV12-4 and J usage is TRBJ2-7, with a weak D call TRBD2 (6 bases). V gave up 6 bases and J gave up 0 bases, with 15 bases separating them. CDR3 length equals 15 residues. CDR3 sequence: CASRPRGISSYEQYF. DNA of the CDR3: TGTGCCAGCAGGCCCCGCGGGATTAGCTCCTACGAGCAGTACTTC.

The CDR3 coding sequence is TGCGCCAGCGGGATGCGGGACACGAACACTGAAGCTTTCTTT. Its translation is CASGMRDTNTEAFF. The V gene is TRBV5-1, the J gene TRBJ1-1; possible D gene TRBD1, 6 bases. This CDR3 region has 14 residues. CDR1 SGHRS and CDR2 YFSETQ come from the germline V gene. Between the trimmed V and J ends, which lost 7 bases and 1 base, there was a span of 14 bases.

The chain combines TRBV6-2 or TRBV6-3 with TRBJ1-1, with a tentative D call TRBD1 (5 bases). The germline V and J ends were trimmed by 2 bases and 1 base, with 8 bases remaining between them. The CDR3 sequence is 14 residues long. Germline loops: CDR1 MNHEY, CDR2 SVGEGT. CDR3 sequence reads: CASSYAGTNTEAFF. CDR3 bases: TGTGCCAGCAGTTACGCAGGGACGAACACTGAAGCTTTCTTT.

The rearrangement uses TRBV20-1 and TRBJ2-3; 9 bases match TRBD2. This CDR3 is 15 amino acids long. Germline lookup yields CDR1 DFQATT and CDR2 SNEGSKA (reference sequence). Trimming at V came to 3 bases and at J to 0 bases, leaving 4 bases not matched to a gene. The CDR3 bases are TGCAGTGCTAGGGGGACTAGCACAAGCACAGATACGCAGTATTTT. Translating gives CSARGTSTSTDTQYF.

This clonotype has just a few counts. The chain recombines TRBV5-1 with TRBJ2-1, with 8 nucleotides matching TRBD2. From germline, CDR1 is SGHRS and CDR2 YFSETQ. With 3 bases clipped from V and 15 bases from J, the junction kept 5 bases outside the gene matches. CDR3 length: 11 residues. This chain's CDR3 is CASSSRGAMFF. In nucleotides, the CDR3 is TGCGCCAGCAGCTCGCGGGGGGCAATGTTCTTC.

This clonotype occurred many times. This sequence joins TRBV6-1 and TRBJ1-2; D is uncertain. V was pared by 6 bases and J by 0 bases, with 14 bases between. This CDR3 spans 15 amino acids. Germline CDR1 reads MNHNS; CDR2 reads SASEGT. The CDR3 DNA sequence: TGTGCCAGCAGGCCGGACGGAAGAGCTAACTATGGCTACACCTTC. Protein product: CASRPDGRANYGYTF.

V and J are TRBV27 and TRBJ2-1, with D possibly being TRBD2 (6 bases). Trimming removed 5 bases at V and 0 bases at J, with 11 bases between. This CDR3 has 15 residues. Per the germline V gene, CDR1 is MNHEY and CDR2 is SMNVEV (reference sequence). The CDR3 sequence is CASSSGRFSYNEQFF. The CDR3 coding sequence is TGTGCCAGCAGTAGTGGGAGGTTCTCCTACAATGAGCAGTTCTTC.

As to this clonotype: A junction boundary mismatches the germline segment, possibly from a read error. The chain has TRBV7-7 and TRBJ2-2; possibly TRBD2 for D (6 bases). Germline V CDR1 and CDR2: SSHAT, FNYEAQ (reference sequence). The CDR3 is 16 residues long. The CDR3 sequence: CASSISGRGNTGELFF. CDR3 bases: TGTGCTAGCAGCATCTCAGGGCGGGGGAACACCGGGGAGCTGTTTTTT.

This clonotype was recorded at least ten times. The CDR3 reads CASSYSRVTLNQPQHF. The CDR3 nucleotides are TGTGCCAGCAGTTACTCGAGAGTAACCCTCAATCAGCCCCAGCATTTT. The chain is built from TRBV6-5 and TRBJ1-5, with D hard to call. Germline values: CDR1 MNHEY, CDR2 SVGAGI. Between the trimmed V and J ends, which lost 0 bases and 3 bases, there was a span of 12 bases. The CDR3 has 16 residues.

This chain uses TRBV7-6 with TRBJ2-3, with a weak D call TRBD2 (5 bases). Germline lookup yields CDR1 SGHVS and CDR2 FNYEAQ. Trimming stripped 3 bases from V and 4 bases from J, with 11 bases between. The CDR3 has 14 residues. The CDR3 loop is CASSLSRAADTQYF. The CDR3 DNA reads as TGTGCCAGCAGCTTGTCGAGGGCGGCAGATACGCAGTATTTT.

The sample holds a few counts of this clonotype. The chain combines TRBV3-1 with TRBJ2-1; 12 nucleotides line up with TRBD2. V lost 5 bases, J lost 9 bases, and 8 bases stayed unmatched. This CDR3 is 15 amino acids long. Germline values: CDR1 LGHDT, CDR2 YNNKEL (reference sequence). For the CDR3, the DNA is TGTGCCAGCAGCTCGACTAGCGGGAGAAGGGGTGAGCAGTTCTTC. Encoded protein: CASSSTSGRRGEQFF.

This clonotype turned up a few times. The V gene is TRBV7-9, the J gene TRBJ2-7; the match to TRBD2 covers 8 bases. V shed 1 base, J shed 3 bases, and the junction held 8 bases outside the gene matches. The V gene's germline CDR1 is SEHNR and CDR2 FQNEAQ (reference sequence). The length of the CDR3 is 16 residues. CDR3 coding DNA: TGTGCCAGCAGCTTAGGAGGGGGACTAGGGTACTACGAGCAGTACTTC. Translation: CASSLGGGLGYYEQYF.

The CDR3 nucleotides are TGTGCCAGCAGTTCGGGACAGGTTTGGGGAACTGAAGCTTTCTTT. It specifies CASSSGQVWGTEAFF. The chain uses TRBV27 and TRBJ1-1; 8 nucleotides line up with TRBD1. Germline V lookup: CDR1 MNHEY, CDR2 SMNVEV (reference sequence). V shed 4 bases and J 5 bases; nucleotides not matched to a gene: 9. The CDR3 totals 15 residues.

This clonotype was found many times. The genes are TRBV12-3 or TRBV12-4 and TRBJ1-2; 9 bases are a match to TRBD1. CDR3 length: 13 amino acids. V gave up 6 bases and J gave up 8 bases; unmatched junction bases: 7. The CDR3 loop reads CASSTGTGQGYTF. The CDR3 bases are TGTGCCAGCAGCACCGGGACAGGGCAAGGCTACACCTTC.